The 9 T cell receptor beta chains presented below share a single source sample, sequenced in a study of CXCR3-negative and CXCR3-positive naive CD8 T cells (dated by TCRdb to 2018 to 2020). On the study overall, not on this receptor specifically: TRB CDR3s from CXCR3-positive naive cells showed higher hydrophobicity (lower Kidera factor 4), lower energy, and higher strength and volume indices than CXCR3-negative naive cells.

TCRdb lists the instrument as NextSeq 550. The Human TCR Profiling Kit (MiLaboratory) was used to prepare UMI-labeled 5' RACE TRB cDNA libraries. TCRdb reprocessed the reads and lists each CDR3 protein sequence as a single entry, with no DNA. The sample table includes around 140,000 distinct CDR3 sequences. Roughly 0.41% of the sample goes to the ten largest clones. These TCRs are of unknown antigen specificity. Sequenced sample: naive CXCR3+ CD8+ T cells from blood. The sample's cell subset or site, from its label and the paper: CD45RO-CCR7+CD27+CD95- naive CD8+ T cells expressing CXCR3 (TNR3+). All receptors derive from a human donor in good health. Some clones in this sample may be carry-over from other donors' samples.

The genes are TRBV6-5 and TRBJ2-1. The CDR3 consists of 13 residues. CDR1 is MNHEY, CDR2 SVGAGI, per germline. This CDR3 reads CASSDRSYNEQFF.

CDR3 loop: CASSLGANYEQYF. The chain employs TRBV27 and TRBJ2-7; the TRBD1 assignment by TCRdb is unverifiable without DNA. Germline CDR1 reads MNHEY; CDR2 reads SMNVEV (reference sequence). The CDR3 runs to 13 residues.

The J gene is TRBJ2-3, the V gene TRBV12-3 or TRBV12-4; the D gene TCRdb calls, TRBD2, cannot be checked with no DNA. The CDR3 is 16 amino acids. CDR3 sequence reads: CASSLSGPDATDTQYF.

The chain is built from TRBV7-2 and TRBJ2-7; TCRdb's assignment of TRBD1 cannot be checked, as there is no DNA. Germline V lookup: CDR1 SGHTA, CDR2 FQGNSA. The CDR3 sequence is 15 residues long. CDR3 in amino acids: CASSPSGTGGYEQYF. Together with reference TRBV7-2 and TRBJ2-7, the CDR3 gives the full variable domain: GAGVSQSPSNKVTEKGKDVELRCDPISGHTALYWYRQSLGQGLEFLIYFQGNSAPDKSGLPSDRFSAERTGGSVSTLTIQRTQQEDSAVYLCASSPSGTGGYEQYFGPGTRLTVT.

The chain employs TRBV27 and TRBJ2-7; there is no DNA to check the TCRdb D call of TRBD2. The CDR3 contains 16 residues. Germline values: CDR1 MNHEY, CDR2 SMNVEV (reference sequence). CDR3: CASSSRNTDRYYEQYF.

CDR3 region: CSVVSAFNEKLFF. The chain uses TRBV29-1 and TRBJ1-4. The CDR3 is 13 residues long. Per the germline V gene, CDR1 is SQVTM and CDR2 is ANQGSEA.

V and J are TRBV11-2 and TRBJ2-4; the D call of TRBD1 rests on TCRdb alone, since no DNA is present to check it. The CDR3 runs to 14 residues. The germline V gene encodes CDR1 SGHAT and CDR2 FQNNGV. CDR3 region: CASSLPGGGNIQYF.

The chain combines TRBV12-3 or TRBV12-4 with TRBJ1-1. This CDR3 is 13 amino acids long. The CDR3: CASSLYGVPEAFF.

This chain uses TRBV19 with TRBJ2-5; TCRdb designates TRBD2, a call that cannot be tested without DNA. This CDR3 region has 15 residues. Germline V lookup: CDR1 LNHDA, CDR2 SQIVND (reference sequence). The CDR3: CASSPRTSRQETQYF.